This section outlines one T cell receptor beta chain sequence together with its context. Its antigen is unidentified. The data derive from a study of vaccination and CD4 T cells after COVID-19. The treatment was: approximately nine-day PBMC culture with coronavirus spike peptide pools or control peptides (ViraFEST assay). An Oncomine TCR Beta short-read assay was used to sequence the DNA from cultured CD4+ T cells. From cultured CD4+ T cells, genomic DNA was extracted. Each CDR3 protein is one row after TCRdb ran MiXCR on the PCR reads. The profile covers 11,000 to 15,000 distinct CDR3 sequences, with about 73% appearing a single time and about a tenth taken by the ten largest. Study findings and constraints: Spike mono-reactivity held for 304 of 307 vaccine-specific clones in convalescent patients.

This CDR3 has 14 residues. Trimming left V 5 bases short and J 6 bases short, with 16 bases between. Germline CDR1 reads SEHNR; CDR2 reads FQNEAQ (reference sequence). The source of this sequence is a human donor who had recovered from COVID-19. The chain couples TRBV7-9 to TRBJ2-5; tentative D call: TRBD1 (6 bases). The sequencing sample was made of CD4+ T cells from blood, cultured in vitro. CDR3: CASSPRGTAKTQYF. The CDR3 coding sequence is TGTGCCAGCAGCCCGAGGGGGACCGCCAAGACCCAGTACTTC.